These 24 T cell receptor beta chains were sequenced from one sample in a study of Graves' ophthalmopathy and Graves' hyperthyroidism. From RNA, the CDR3 regions of TCR beta chains were amplified and sequenced. Following a first-round RT-PCR that used HTBI primers, a second-round multiplex PCR was carried out. Using its own MiXCR run on the multiplex PCR reads, TCRdb lists one record per CDR3 protein. This table has 300,000 to 400,000 distinct CDR3 sequences, about 17% appearing once. What was sequenced was peripheral blood. All receptors derive from an adult man with Graves' ophthalmopathy.

This clonotype has just one count. Given a much more abundant clone one base away, this may be a read error. The chain is built from TRBV19 and TRBJ2-2; D gene unclear. CDR1 is LNHDA, CDR2 SQIVND, per germline (reference sequence). This CDR3 comprises 14 residues. CDR3 protein: CASKRQANTVELFF. The CDR3 nucleotides read TGTGCCAGTAAGAGGCAGGCGAACACCGTGGAGCTGTTTTTT.

This clonotype occurred many times. V and J are TRBV6-1 and TRBJ1-2; the D gene is possibly TRBD1 (6 bases). The V end lost 5 bases, the J end lost 4 bases, and 11 bases lay between the germline ends. Germline CDR1 and CDR2: MNHNS and SASEGT. CDR3 length equals 13 residues. This chain's CDR3 is CASSQDRLYGYTF. The CDR3 DNA is TGTGCCAGCAGTCAGGACAGACTCTATGGCTACACCTTC.

Comments on this clonotype: A much larger clone differs by one base, so this may be a read error. The chain recombines TRBV18 with TRBJ1-5; no reliable D call. Per the germline V gene, CDR1 is KGHSH and CDR2 is LQKENI. V lost 5 bases, J lost 9 bases, and 14 bases lay in between. This CDR3 region has 13 residues. CDR3 coding DNA: TGTGCCAGCTCATCGGTCGTAGCGGGGCCCCAGCATTTT. Translation gives CASSSVVAGPQHF.

At least ten counts were recorded for this clonotype. The chain has TRBV20-1 and TRBJ1-1; no clear D gene. Trimming left V 0 bases short and J 0 bases short, with 14 bases between. Germline lookup yields CDR1 DFQATT and CDR2 SNEGSKA (reference sequence). This CDR3 comprises 16 residues. DNA for the CDR3: TGCAGTGCTAGAGATCCAGGAATGGGCATGAACACTGAAGCTTTCTTT. Translating it yields CSARDPGMGMNTEAFF.

This clonotype has ten or more counts. CDR3 residues: CASRREGPYEQYF. CDR3 in DNA: TGTGCCAGCAGGCGGGAGGGCCCGTACGAGCAGTACTTC. The genes are TRBV6-5 and TRBJ2-7; 9 nucleotides align to TRBD2. The CDR3 runs to 13 residues. Germline V CDR1 and CDR2: MNHEY, SVGAGI. V shed 6 bases, J shed 4 bases, and the junction held 4 bases outside the gene matches.

This clonotype was detected many times. The chain recombines TRBV6-1 with TRBJ1-3; tentatively, D is TRBD1 (6 bases). V was trimmed by 6 bases and J by 0 bases, leaving 18 bases between them. CDR3 size: 17 residues. The V gene's germline CDR1 is MNHNS and CDR2 SASEGT. The CDR3 reads CASRTGGTYRSGNTIYF. As DNA, the CDR3 is TGTGCCAGCAGAACGGGGGGGACATACCGCTCTGGAAACACCATATATTTT.

This clonotype was seen repeatedly, ten times or more. The V and J genes are TRBV7-9 and TRBJ1-1; D gene uncertain. From germline, CDR1 is SEHNR and CDR2 FQNEAQ (reference sequence). Trimming took 5 bases from V and 7 from J, leaving 14 bases between them. This CDR3 is built from 13 residues. This CDR3 reads CASSPRAHSEAFF. In nucleotides, the CDR3 is TGTGCCAGCAGCCCCCGGGCTCACAGTGAAGCTTTCTTT.

This clonotype appeared many times. The rearrangement uses TRBV7-8 and TRBJ1-2; D uncertain. The CDR3 contains 13 residues. Germline V gives CDR1 SGHVS, CDR2 FQNEAQ. The V end was cut by 1 base, the J end by 6 bases, with 9 bases between. CDR3 protein: CASSLGTGNGYTF. The CDR3 nucleotides are TGTGCCAGCAGCTTAGGTACGGGGAATGGCTACACCTTC.

This clonotype was seen just once. The junction differs from germline at one of its ends, possibly a read error. V gene TRBV7-2 combines with J gene TRBJ2-5; D unresolved. This CDR3 is 13 amino acids long. The germline CDR1 and CDR2 sequences are SGHTA and FQGNSA. CDR3 nucleotide sequence: TGTGCCAGAAGCTTAGTAGGTCAAGAGACACAGTACTTC. Encoded protein: CARSLVGQETQYF.

The chain employs TRBV28 and TRBJ1-1; a weak D match, TRBD1 (6 bases). Germline-derived CDR1 and CDR2 are MDHEN and SYDVKM. V dropped 6 bases and J dropped 5 bases, with 22 bases sitting between them. The CDR3 is 16 residues long. The CDR3 is CASSLITGTGGTEAFF. The CDR3 DNA is TGTGCCAGCAGCCTTATAACAGGGACGGGTGGTACTGAAGCTTTCTTT.

In this sample, this clonotype turned up many times. The rearrangement uses TRBV12-3 or TRBV12-4 and TRBJ1-5, with 8 nucleotides matching TRBD1. The CDR3 runs to 14 residues. Losses at the gene ends were 5 bases for V and 5 bases for J; bases not matched to a gene: 5. CDR3 amino acids: CASSRTGGDQPQHF. CDR3 nucleotide sequence: TGTGCCAGCAGTCGTACAGGGGGGGATCAGCCCCAGCATTTT.

Many counts were recorded for this clonotype. The rearrangement links TRBV6-1 to TRBJ1-6; no reliable D call. Trimming removed 10 bases from V and 9 bases from J, with 16 bases in between. The CDR3 contains 13 residues. Germline V CDR1 and CDR2: MNHNS, SASEGT. This CDR3 reads CATKFAAASPLHF. The CDR3 DNA reads TGTGCCACCAAGTTTGCGGCGGCTTCACCCCTCCACTTT.

The table lists this clonotype with a few counts. The J gene is TRBJ2-7, the V gene TRBV6-1, with D possibly matching TRBD1 (5 bases). Looked up from germline, CDR1 is MNHNS and CDR2 is SASEGT. Trimming took off 1 base at V and 2 bases at J, with 12 bases between the two ends. The CDR3 contains 15 residues. Here the CDR3 reads CASSEVVDRPYEQYF. As DNA, the CDR3 is TGTGCCAGCAGTGAAGTAGTCGACAGACCCTACGAGCAGTACTTC.

The rearrangement links TRBV6-2 or TRBV6-3 to TRBJ1-2; the match to TRBD1 covers 10 bases. Losses at the gene ends were 2 bases for V and 3 bases for J; bases not matched to a gene: 9. This CDR3 has 17 amino acids. Germline CDR1 MNHEY, CDR2 SVGEGT. The CDR3 nucleotides are TGTGCCAGCAGTTACCCGACTTCCGGGACAGGGGACTATGGCTACACCTTC. It yields the protein CASSYPTSGTGDYGYTF.

This clonotype was found many times. The CDR3 region has the DNA TGTGCCAGCAGTACCGGACAGGTCTACGAGCAGTACTTC. Translation gives CASSTGQVYEQYF. The chain joins TRBV2 to TRBJ2-7; the match to TRBD1 covers 7 bases. J lost 3 bases, V lost 5 bases, and 4 bases had no gene match. Germline V CDR1 and CDR2: SNHLY, FYNNEI. The CDR3 totals 13 residues.

This clonotype occurred many times. The genes are TRBV30 and TRBJ1-3; D ambiguous. This CDR3 is built from 14 residues. The germline V and J ends were trimmed by 0 bases and 0 bases, with 6 bases remaining between them. In germline, CDR1 is GTSNPN, CDR2 SVGIG (reference sequence). The chain's CDR3 is CAWSVSFSGNTIYF. The CDR3 nucleotides are TGTGCCTGGAGTGTCTCATTCTCTGGAAACACCATATATTTT.

The table lists this clonotype with many counts. This chain joins TRBV20-1 and TRBJ1-5; perhaps TRBD1 as D (6 bases). The CDR3 totals 15 residues. Germline V gives CDR1 DFQATT, CDR2 SNEGSKA (reference sequence). Trimming removed 3 bases at V and 0 bases at J, with 12 bases between. As DNA, the CDR3 is TGCAGTGCTAGTGGGGGGGCTGGTAGCAATCAGCCCCAGCATTTT. It codes for CSASGGAGSNQPQHF.

The chain couples TRBV2 to TRBJ2-6; 8 positions agree with TRBD1. CDR1 is SNHLY and CDR2 is FYNNEI in the germline V gene. V trimming: 4 bases; J trimming: 4 bases; junction bases outside the gene matches: 6. The CDR3 consists of 16 residues. Written as DNA, the CDR3 is TGTGCCAGCAGTGTGCAGGGGGCGCGGGGGGCCAACGTCCTGACTTTC. It yields the protein CASSVQGARGANVLTF.

This clonotype was detected many times. The rearrangement links TRBV30 to TRBJ1-1, with unresolved D. V lost 4 bases, J lost 1 base, and 10 bases lay in between. The length of the CDR3 is 13 residues. Germline CDR1 reads GTSNPN; CDR2 reads SVGIG (reference sequence). The CDR3 coding sequence is TGTGCCTGGAAGGGCACAACGAACACTGAAGCTTTCTTT. Translation: CAWKGTTNTEAFF.

On this clonotype itself: A junction boundary mismatches the germline segment, possibly from a read error. This chain links TRBV6-1 with TRBJ2-5; TRBD1 matches 9 bases. Per germline, CDR1 MNHNS and CDR2 SASEGT. This CDR3 has 13 residues. The CDR3 nucleotides are TGTGCCCGCAGAGGGACAGGGATGGAGTCCCAGTACTTC. It specifies CARRGTGMESQYF.

The rearrangement links TRBV18 to TRBJ2-7; TRBD1 agrees at 10 bases. Per the germline V gene, CDR1 is KGHSH and CDR2 is LQKENI. This CDR3 region has 14 residues. After removal of 1 base from V and 4 bases from J, the junction contained 1 base not matched to a gene. CDR3 bases: TGTGCCAGCTCACCACAGGACAGGGGGTACGAGCAGTACTTC. Encoded protein: CASSPQDRGYEQYF.

This clonotype was detected many times. V is TRBV6-5 and J is TRBJ1-1; D is uncertain. CDR1 and CDR2 (germline): MNHEY, SVGAGI. The V end was cut by 6 bases, the J end by 1 base, with 18 bases between. The CDR3 contains 16 residues. CDR3 region: CASSIRETLGNTEAFF. The CDR3 coding sequence is TGTGCCAGCAGCATAAGGGAAACTCTAGGGAACACTGAAGCTTTCTTT.

Many counts were recorded for this clonotype. This chain connects TRBV5-1 to TRBJ1-3, with a possible D match to TRBD1 (5 bases). CDR1 and CDR2 from the germline V gene are SGHRS and YFSETQ. The CDR3 is 15 residues long. V was shortened by 0 bases and J by 4 bases, with 11 bases between the two germline ends. The CDR3 nucleotides read TGCGCCAGCAGCTTGGAGCGGGGGACCGGAAACACCATATATTTT. It translates to CASSLERGTGNTIYF. Full variable domain (rest looked up from reference TRBV5-1 and TRBJ1-3): KAGVTQTPRYLIKTRGQQVTLSCSPISGHRSVSWYQQTPGQGLQFLFEYFSETQRNKGNFPGRFSGRQFSNSRSEMNVSTLELGDSALYLCASSLERGTGNTIYFGEGSWLTVV.

V gene TRBV7-2 combines with J gene TRBJ2-5; TRBD2 matches 8 bases. V lost 10 bases, J lost 4 bases, and 14 bases stayed unmatched. The germline V gene has CDR1 SGHTA and CDR2 FQGNSA. The CDR3 spans 15 residues. The CDR3 is CATQEAGGSGETQYF. CDR3 nucleotide sequence: TGTGCCACCCAGGAGGCGGGAGGTTCCGGAGAGACCCAGTACTTC. Full variable domain (remainder filled in from reference TRBV7-2 and TRBJ2-5): GAGVSQSPSNKVTEKGKDVELRCDPISGHTALYWYRQSLGQGLEFLIYFQGNSAPDKSGLPSDRFSAERTGGSVSTLTIQRTQQEDSAVYLCATQEAGGSGETQYFGPGTRLLVL.